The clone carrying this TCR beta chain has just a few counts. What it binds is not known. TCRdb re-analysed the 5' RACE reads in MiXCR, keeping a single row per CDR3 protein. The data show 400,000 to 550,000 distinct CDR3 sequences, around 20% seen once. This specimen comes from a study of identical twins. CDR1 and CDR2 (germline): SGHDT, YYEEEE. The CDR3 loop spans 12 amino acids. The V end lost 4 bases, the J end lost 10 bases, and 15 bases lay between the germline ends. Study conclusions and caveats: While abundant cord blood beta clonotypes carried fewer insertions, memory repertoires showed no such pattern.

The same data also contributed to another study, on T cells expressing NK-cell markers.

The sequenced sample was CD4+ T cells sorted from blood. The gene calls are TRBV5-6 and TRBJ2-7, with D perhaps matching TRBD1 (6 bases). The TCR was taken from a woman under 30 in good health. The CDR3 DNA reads TGTGCCAGCAGCCTGGAACGGACAGTCCAGTACTTC. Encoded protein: CASSLERTVQYF. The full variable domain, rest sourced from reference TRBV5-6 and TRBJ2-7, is DAGVTQSPTHLIKTRGQQVTLRCSPKSGHDTVSWYQQALGQGPQFIFQYYEEEERQRGNFPDRFSGHQFPNYSSELNVNALLLGDSALYLCASSLERTVQYFGPGTRLTVT.